One and the same sample provided the 25 T cell receptor beta chains below, sequenced in a study of T cells in Graves' hyperthyroidism and ophthalmopathy (dated by TCRdb to about 2019). Receptor amplification or capture employed multiplex PCR. The listed sequencing device is Illumina HiSeq 2000. The TCR beta CDR3 regions were amplified from the RNA transcripts. The first round of RT-PCR for the TCR CDR3 was performed with the HTBI primer set and the Qiagen OneStep RT-PCR kit. TCRdb cleaned the public reads at Q25 with fastp, built clones with MiXCR and kept in-frame beta chains. Identical CDR3 proteins give one entry, which carries the most common genes and DNA. A total of around 390,000 distinct CDR3 sequences appear in this sample, approximately 15% of them only once. The ten most abundant clones make up roughly a fifth of the sample. What was sequenced was blood. Source of these receptors: a woman in her 30s with Graves' ophthalmopathy.

This clonotype was seen ten or more times. The chain links TRBV7-2 to TRBJ2-1; 7 positions agree with TRBD2. Germline lookup yields CDR1 SGHTA and CDR2 FQGNSA. J gave up 3 bases and V 5 bases, and 7 bases lay outside the gene matches. The CDR3 consists of 15 residues. CDR3 sequence (DNA): TGTGCCAGCAGCCTTCTGGGGGGGAACTACAATGAGCAGTTCTTC. The encoded protein is CASSLLGGNYNEQFF.

This clonotype was seen once. The chain links TRBV6-2 or TRBV6-3 to TRBJ1-6, with no clear D. The CDR3 has 13 residues. Germline V gene lookup returns CDR1 MNHEY and CDR2 SVGEGT. Trimming removed 5 bases from V and 9 bases from J, with 11 bases in between. For the CDR3, the DNA is TGTGCCAGCAGTCCCGATGGGAGTTCACCCCTCCACTTT. It is translated as CASSPDGSSPLHF.

This clonotype was detected ten times or more. The chain employs TRBV24-1 and TRBJ1-5; TRBD1 matches at 7 bases. With V trimmed by 4 bases and J by 0 bases, 8 bases remained unmatched. Germline V CDR1 and CDR2: KGHDR, SFDVKD. The CDR3 length is 17 residues. The DNA of the CDR3 is TGTGCCACCAGTGAAGACCCCCGGACAGGTAGCAATCAGCCCCAGCATTTT. This codes for CATSEDPRTGSNQPQHF.

The chain links TRBV9 to TRBJ2-3; 8 bases map to TRBD2. The J segment lost 3 bases and the V segment lost 3 bases, leaving 9 bases of the junction unmatched. Germline CDR1 SGDLS, CDR2 YYNGEE. The CDR3 is made up of 16 amino acids. CDR3 sequence reads: CASSARLASGTDTQYF. DNA for the CDR3: TGTGCCAGCAGCGCTCGACTAGCGTCTGGGACAGATACGCAGTATTTT.

This clonotype showed up many times. The rearrangement links TRBV20-1 to TRBJ2-1; 8 nucleotides align to TRBD2. The V segment lost 3 bases and the J segment 6 bases; nucleotides outside the gene matches: 7. CDR1 is DFQATT, CDR2 SNEGSKA, per germline (reference sequence). The CDR3 has 14 amino acids. In DNA form, the CDR3 reads TGCAGTGCTAGTTGGCGGGGGGATCTCAATGAGCAGTTCTTC. This encodes CSASWRGDLNEQFF.

This clonotype was counted many times. The CDR3: CASTRTADGTDTQYF. CDR3 coding DNA: TGTGCCAGCACCCGGACCGCCGATGGCACAGATACGCAGTATTTT. The chain joins TRBV12-3 or TRBV12-4 to TRBJ2-3; D is undetermined. V dropped 7 bases and J dropped 1 base, with 15 bases sitting between them. This CDR3 contains 15 residues.

This clonotype was seen repeatedly, ten times or more. This chain uses TRBV4-1 with TRBJ1-2; the D is unclear. V gave up 1 base and J gave up 1 base, with 10 bases separating them. Germline values: CDR1 MGHRA, CDR2 YSYEKL. The CDR3 spans 15 residues. The CDR3 nucleotides read TGCGCCAGCAGCCAAGGCATCGACGATAACTATGGCTACACCTTC. It codes for CASSQGIDDNYGYTF.

The chain employs TRBV7-6 and TRBJ2-1, with TRBD2 identical over 11 bases. This CDR3 region has 17 residues. Germline V gene sequence: CDR1 SGHVS, CDR2 FNYEAQ. The V and J ends lost 6 bases and 4 bases, in that order; junction bases with no gene match: 11. The chain's CDR3 is CASSKVSTSGGYNEQFF. The CDR3 DNA reads TGTGCCAGCAGTAAAGTCTCCACTAGCGGGGGATACAATGAGCAGTTCTTC.

This clonotype was detected only a few times. The chain's CDR3 is CAISELQGDSGNTIYF. The DNA of the CDR3 is TGTGCCATCAGTGAGTTACAGGGAGACTCTGGAAACACCATATATTTT. The V call is TRBV10-3, the J call TRBJ1-3; tentative D call: TRBD1 (6 bases). This CDR3 is 16 amino acids long. Germline-derived CDR1 and CDR2 are ENHRY and SYGVKD. Trimming left V 1 base short and J 0 bases short, with 10 bases between.

This clonotype was seen just once. This chain connects TRBV7-2 to TRBJ2-5; 10 bases are shared with TRBD2. Germline V gene data show CDR1 as SGHTA and CDR2 as FQGNSA. This CDR3 is built from 19 residues. With 4 bases clipped from V and 4 bases from J, the junction kept 18 bases outside the gene matches. The DNA of the CDR3 is TGTGCCAGCAGCTGGGATCGGCCCTTGGCGGGACTAGCGTCAGAGACCCAGTACTTC. Translated, it gives CASSWDRPLAGLASETQYF.

In its sample, this clonotype was seen many times. The CDR3 nucleotides read TGCAGTGCTAGGGCCCATCGGGGGTGGCGGGTAGCCAAAAACATTCAGTACTTC. Encoded protein: CSARAHRGWRVAKNIQYF. This chain uses TRBV20-1 with TRBJ2-4; perhaps TRBD2 as D (6 bases). CDR1 and CDR2 (germline): DFQATT, SNEGSKA (reference sequence). Trimming left V 3 bases short and J 0 bases short, with 21 bases between. The CDR3 extends over 18 amino acids.

This clonotype was counted a few times. The chain uses TRBV24-1 and TRBJ2-7, with TRBD2 as a possible D gene (6 bases). With 2 bases removed from V and 2 bases from J, the gap between germline ends came to 9 bases. The germline V gene has CDR1 KGHDR and CDR2 SFDVKD. CDR3 length equals 14 residues. The CDR3 DNA follows: TGTGCCACCAGTGATTCGGGACTGGCCTACGAGCAGTACTTC. It codes for CATSDSGLAYEQYF.

This clonotype was counted at least ten times. V gene TRBV27 combines with J gene TRBJ1-3, with D perhaps TRBD1 (6 bases). CDR1 is MNHEY, CDR2 SMNVEV, per germline (reference sequence). Trimming removed 5 bases from V and 0 bases from J, with 11 bases in between. The CDR3 length is 15 residues. CDR3 amino acids: CASSPDRISGNTIYF. The CDR3 nucleotides are TGTGCCAGCAGTCCAGACAGGATCTCTGGAAACACCATATATTTT.

This clonotype was counted many times. The CDR3: CATSDNGDSTREAFF. In DNA form, the CDR3 reads TGTGCCACCAGTGATAACGGAGACTCTACAAGGGAAGCTTTCTTT. The chain uses TRBV24-1 and TRBJ1-1, with unresolved D. The CDR3 loop spans 15 amino acids. The V end was cut by 3 bases, the J end by 8 bases, with 18 bases between. The germline V gene has CDR1 KGHDR and CDR2 SFDVKD.

This clonotype was seen many times. The CDR3 DNA is TGTGCCAGCAGCTTAGGGGACACAATTACCTACGAGCAGTACTTC. Amino acids: CASSLGDTITYEQYF. The V gene is TRBV7-2, the J gene TRBJ2-7, with a tentative D call TRBD1 (6 bases). CDR1 is SGHTA and CDR2 is FQGNSA in the germline V gene. With 1 base removed from V and 2 bases from J, the gap between germline ends came to 12 bases. CDR3 size: 15 residues.

This clonotype was detected ten times or more. The CDR3 nucleotides read TGTGCCAGCAGTGTGGGACAGGGCAATCAGCCCCAGCATTTT. Translation: CASSVGQGNQPQHF. The rearrangement uses TRBV28 and TRBJ1-5, with 8 bases that match TRBD1. Trimming took 5 bases from V and 2 from J; bases not matched to a gene: 2. This CDR3 region has 14 residues. Germline loops: CDR1 MDHEN, CDR2 SYDVKM.

This clonotype was found many times. V usage is TRBV2 and J usage is TRBJ2-2, with D tentatively TRBD1 or TRBD2 (6 bases each). Between the trimmed V and J ends, which lost 6 bases and 1 base, there was a span of 9 bases. The CDR3 is 14 amino acids. The germline V gene encodes CDR1 SNHLY and CDR2 FYNNEI. The DNA for the CDR3 is TGTGCCAGCAGGGAGGGGGTGAACACCGGGGAGCTGTTTTTT. It encodes CASREGVNTGELFF. Based on the CDR3 plus reference TRBV2 and TRBJ2-2, the full variable domain is EPEVTQTPSHQVTQMGQEVILRCVPISNHLYFYWYRQILGQKVEFLVSFYNNEISEKSEIFDDQFSVERPDGSNFTLKIRSTKLEDSAMYFCASREGVNTGELFFGEGSRLTVL.

This clonotype came up many times. This rearrangement joins TRBV5-5 to TRBJ2-5; 9 bases align to TRBD2. After removal of 4 bases from V and 5 bases from J, the junction contained 9 bases not matched to a gene. The germline V gene has CDR1 SGHKS and CDR2 YYEKEE (reference sequence). This CDR3 has 15 residues. CDR3: CASSPDPGLAETQYF. CDR3 DNA: TGTGCCAGCAGCCCCGACCCGGGACTAGCCGAGACCCAGTACTTC.

V usage is TRBV11-2 and J usage is TRBJ2-7, with 14 bases fitting TRBD2. The CDR3 has 19 amino acids. The V segment lost 4 bases and the J segment 0 bases; nucleotides outside the gene matches: 11. Germline loops: CDR1 SGHAT, CDR2 FQNNGV. The CDR3 sequence is CASSSEPGLAGGFSYEQYF. CDR3 DNA sequence: TGTGCCAGCAGCTCCGAACCCGGACTAGCGGGGGGCTTCTCCTACGAGCAGTACTTC.

The sample holds many counts of this clonotype. The gene calls are TRBV10-3 and TRBJ1-1; a weak D match, TRBD1 (5 bases). The length of the CDR3 is 15 residues. Germline lookup yields CDR1 ENHRY and CDR2 SYGVKD. The germline V and J ends were trimmed by 0 bases and 2 bases, with 10 bases remaining between them. CDR3 nucleotides: TGTGCCATCAGTGAGTCGGGGGATCTCAACACTGAAGCTTTCTTT. Protein product: CAISESGDLNTEAFF.

At least ten counts were recorded for this clonotype. The chain is built from TRBV6-1 and TRBJ1-2, with TRBD1 identical over 7 bases. Germline V gene lookup returns CDR1 MNHNS and CDR2 SASEGT. The CDR3 has 12 amino acids. Trimming took 8 bases from V and 4 from J; bases not matched to a gene: 4. Here the CDR3 DNA reads TGTGCCAGCTCCACAGGGGCCTATGGCTACACCTTC. Its protein product is CASSTGAYGYTF.

The V gene is TRBV11-3, the J gene TRBJ1-1; 7 bases agree with TRBD1. J lost 6 bases, V lost 5 bases, and 6 bases had no gene match. The CDR3 extends over 13 amino acids. Germline values: CDR1 SGHNT, CDR2 YENEEA. The CDR3 loop reads CASSPGQIPEAFF. CDR3 DNA sequence: TGTGCCAGCAGCCCGGGACAGATCCCTGAAGCTTTCTTT. The full variable domain, rest sourced from reference TRBV11-3 and TRBJ1-1, is EAGVVQSPRYKIIEKKQPVAFWCNPISGHNTLYWYLQNLGQGPELLIRYENEEAVDDSQLPKDRFSAERLKGVDSTLKIQPAELGDSAVYLCASSPGQIPEAFFGQGTRLTVV.

The rearrangement links TRBV28 to TRBJ2-2; D is unclear. The CDR3 totals 13 residues. Germline assignment: CDR1 MDHEN and CDR2 SYDVKM. V lost 3 bases, J lost 6 bases, and 8 bases lay in between. The CDR3 DNA is TGTGCCAGCAGTTTCAAGAATCCCGGGGAGCTGTTTTTT. As protein: CASSFKNPGELFF.

In this sample, this clonotype turned up many times. The chain uses TRBV20-1 and TRBJ2-3; possibly TRBD2 for D (5 bases). V was clipped by 2 bases and J by 9 bases, with 18 bases between them. The CDR3 runs 14 residues. The germline V gene has CDR1 DFQATT and CDR2 SNEGSKA (reference sequence). The CDR3 DNA follows: TGCAGTGCTAGATCCCAAACGGAGGTGGGAACGCAGTATTTT. Translation: CSARSQTEVGTQYF.

This clonotype has a handful of counts. This chain uses TRBV28 with TRBJ1-1; 8 nucleotides agree with TRBD1. Germline CDR1 and CDR2: MDHEN and SYDVKM. V lost 7 bases and J lost 3; bases outside the gene matches: 10. The CDR3 contains 15 residues. CDR3 sequence: CASIFPGGDDTEAFF. In nucleotides, the CDR3 is TGTGCCAGCATTTTTCCAGGGGGCGACGACACTGAAGCTTTCTTT. The full variable domain, rest sourced from reference TRBV28 and TRBJ1-1, is DVKVTQSSRYLVKRTGEKVFLECVQDMDHENMFWYRQDPGLGLRLIYFSYDVKMKEKGDIPEGYSVSREKKERFSLILESASTNQTSMYLCASIFPGGDDTEAFFGQGTRLTVV.